The 3 T cell receptor beta chains given below trace back to one sample, sequenced in a study of T cell responses to AZD1222 COVID-19 vaccine. This table comes from immunoSEQ multiplex PCR, and its TCRdb copy is limited to in-frame clones, with some not included. The table shows about 66,000 clones, with about 80% occurring only once. The sequencing used peripheral blood, collected 28 days after the second AZD1222 dose. The receptor set was obtained from an adult who received the AZD1222 COVID-19 vaccine.

The gene calls are TRBV18 and TRBJ1-2; perhaps TRBD1 as D (5 bases). The CDR3 runs to 13 residues. The V gene lost 3 bases and the J gene lost 4 bases, with 9 bases spanning the gap. Germline CDR1 is KGHSH and CDR2 is LQKENI. The CDR3 region has the DNA TGTGCCAGCTCACCCGCGGGGGGCTATGGCTACACCTTC. Translated, it gives CASSPAGGYGYTF.

This chain links TRBV28 with TRBJ1-3; TRBD1 is a possible D gene (5 bases). The CDR3 has 15 residues. Germline V gene data show CDR1 as MDHEN and CDR2 as SYDVKM. V shed 5 bases and J shed 4 bases, with 15 bases lying between them. Here the CDR3 DNA reads TGTGCCAGCAGTCCCCAGGGAGGGGACGGAAACACCATATATTTT. It codes for CASSPQGGDGNTIYF. The variable domain in full, with the rest retrieved from reference TRBV28 and TRBJ1-3, is DVKVTQSSRYLVKRTGEKVFLECVQDMDHENMFWYRQDPGLGLRLIYFSYDVKMKEKGDIPEGYSVSREKKERFSLILESASTNQTSMYLCASSPQGGDGNTIYFGEGSWLTVV.

The chain links TRBV5-1 to TRBJ1-4; 9 positions agree with TRBD1. CDR1 SGHRS and CDR2 YFSETQ come from the germline V gene. The CDR3 is made up of 15 amino acids. Trimming removed 5 bases from V and 5 bases from J; junction bases left unmatched: 7. CDR3 nucleotides: TGCGCCAGCAGTGGCGGAGGACAGGGGAATGAAAAACTGTTTTTT. Amino acids: CASSGGGQGNEKLFF.